The rows below give T cell receptor beta chains drawn from one sample of a study of T cells after yellow fever vaccination. In TCRdb, the 5' RACE reads were re-called with MiXCR into one record per CDR3 protein. The repertoire holds about 340,000 distinct CDR3 sequences, with 12% as singletons. The sample here was CD4+ T cells sorted from PBMCs, taken 15 days after the yellow fever booster vaccination. These receptors all stem from a man between 18 and 29 years old who received the YFV17D yellow fever vaccine. Each CDR3 is given with its conserved first and last residue. D genes are given only for firm matches. The size of a clone is reported for some rows only, either as once, few or many, or as a class for expanded clones.

d_gene	j_gene	abundance	v_gene	CDR3aa	CDR3nt
TRBD2	TRBJ2-7	.	TRBV5-1	CASSSLAGLPEQYF	TGCGCCAGCAGCTCCCTAGCGGGGCTTCCCGAGCAGTACTTC
.	TRBJ2-2	.	TRBV5-1	CASSPGLPNTGELFF	TGCGCCAGCAGCCCGGGACTTCCAAACACCGGGGAGCTGTTTTTT
TRBD2	TRBJ2-3	.	TRBV24-1	CATSDLGLAGADTQYF	TGTGCCACCAGTGATTTGGGACTAGCGGGGGCGGATACGCAGTATTTT
.	TRBJ2-2	few	TRBV4-3	CASSLRTVNTGELFF	TGCGCCAGCAGCCTAAGGACAGTGAACACCGGGGAGCTGTTTTTT
.	TRBJ2-1	.	TRBV7-2	CASSLLARGNEQFF	TGTGCCAGCAGCTTACTTGCCAGGGGTAATGAGCAGTTCTTC
TRBD1	TRBJ2-7	.	TRBV12-3/TRBV12-4	CASSAAPGQLSYEQYF	TGTGCCAGCAGCGCTGCGCCGGGACAGCTATCCTACGAGCAGTACTTC
TRBD1	TRBJ1-2	.	TRBV29-1	CSVAGQDRRGYTF	TGCAGCGTTGCCGGACAGGACAGGCGAGGCTACACCTTC
TRBD1	TRBJ2-6	.	TRBV27	CASSPRTGAFSGANVLTF	TGTGCCAGCAGTCCCCGGACAGGGGCTTTCTCTGGGGCCAACGTCCTGACTTTC
.	TRBJ2-2	.	TRBV7-2	CASTPDPLYTGELFF	TGTGCCAGCACCCCAGATCCTCTTTACACCGGGGAGCTGTTTTTT
TRBD2	TRBJ2-6	.	TRBV20-1	CSALAGGSSGANVLTF	TGCAGTGCTTTAGCGGGTGGGAGCTCTGGGGCCAACGTCCTGACTTTC
.	TRBJ2-1	many	TRBV7-2	CASSLAGALKSYNEQFF	TGTGCCAGCAGCTTAGCGGGGGCACTGAAGAGCTACAATGAGCAGTTCTTC
.	TRBJ2-5	few	TRBV5-1	CASSLAGVETQYF	TGCGCCAGCAGCTTGGCGGGGGTAGAGACCCAGTACTTC
TRBD1	TRBJ2-3	few	TRBV24-1	CATSDRTGGSTDTQYF	TGTGCCACCAGTGATCGGACAGGGGGTAGCACAGATACGCAGTATTTT
.	TRBJ1-5	few	TRBV11-2	CASSLDHGIRPQHF	TGTGCCAGCAGCTTAGATCACGGGATCCGGCCCCAGCATTTT
.	TRBJ2-1	.	TRBV19	CASSIKGSEQFF	TGTGCCAGTAGCATAAAGGGGAGTGAGCAGTTCTTC
.	TRBJ2-3	many	TRBV20-1	CSAGEAGTDTQYF	TGCAGTGCTGGGGAGGCAGGCACAGATACGCAGTATTTT
.	TRBJ1-3	few	TRBV4-1	CASSRGDRGTDTIYF	TGCGCCAGCAGCAGAGGGGACCGGGGAACAGACACCATATATTTT
.	TRBJ2-1	few	TRBV24-1	CATSDSTGFPNEQFF	TGTGCCACCAGTGACTCAACAGGGTTCCCCAATGAGCAGTTCTTC
.	TRBJ2-3	few	TRBV6-6	CASSYEGFRTDTQYF	TGTGCCAGCAGTTATGAGGGGTTCCGGACAGATACGCAGTATTTT
TRBD1	TRBJ1-2	.	TRBV11-2	CASSLIPTGPYTF	TGTGCCAGCAGCTTAATTCCGACAGGGCCCTACACCTTC
.	TRBJ2-3	few	TRBV11-3	CASSFSVGGTQYF	TGTGCCAGCAGCTTCTCTGTTGGGGGTACGCAGTATTTT
.	TRBJ2-3	many	TRBV20-1	CSARPHRGGPVDTQYF	TGCAGTGCTAGACCTCATAGGGGGGGGCCTGTCGATACGCAGTATTTT
.	TRBJ2-7	.	TRBV7-9	CASSLDGTYEQYF	TGTGCCAGCAGCTTAGACGGTACCTACGAGCAGTACTTC
.	TRBJ1-2	.	TRBV6-5	CASSWGGFGAYTF	TGTGCCAGCAGCTGGGGAGGGTTTGGTGCCTACACCTTC
TRBD1	TRBJ1-6	many	TRBV7-2	CASSLDRGNSPLHF	TGCGCCAGCAGCTTGGACAGGGGTAATTCACCCCTCCACTTT
.	TRBJ1-5	.	TRBV20-1	CSARPGQFRNQPQHF	TGCAGTGCTAGACCCGGACAGTTTCGCAATCAGCCCCAGCATTTT
TRBD1	TRBJ2-2	.	TRBV5-1	CASSYGTGSIGELFF	TGCGCCAGCAGCTACGGGACAGGTTCGATTGGGGAGCTGTTTTTT
.	TRBJ1-3	few	TRBV6-1	CASSGFSVIGNTIYF	TGTGCCAGCAGTGGATTCTCAGTCATAGGAAACACCATATATTTT
.	TRBJ1-4	.	TRBV7-9	CASSLVHEKLFF	TGTGCCAGCAGCTTAGTGCATGAAAAACTGTTTTTT
.	TRBJ1-3	.	TRBV10-3	CAISLPSGNTIYF	TGTGCCATCAGCTTACCCTCTGGAAACACCATATATTTT
TRBD2	TRBJ2-3	few	TRBV7-2	CASSHTSGGPASTDTQYF	TGTGCCAGCAGCCATACTAGCGGGGGGCCTGCTAGCACAGATACGCAGTATTTT
TRBD2	TRBJ2-1	many	TRBV12-3/TRBV12-4	CASSDWGGYNEQFF	TGTGCCAGCAGTGACTGGGGGGGCTACAATGAGCAGTTCTTC
TRBD1	TRBJ1-5	.	TRBV18	CASSADRGSNQPQHF	TGTGCCAGCTCAGCGGACAGGGGGAGCAATCAGCCCCAGCATTTT
.	TRBJ2-3	.	TRBV25-1	CASGYWTPSTDTQYF	TGTGCCAGCGGATACTGGACCCCTAGCACAGATACGCAGTATTTT
TRBD2	TRBJ2-5	few	TRBV7-6	CASSGRSGAETQYF	TGTGCCAGCAGCGGCCGTAGCGGGGCGGAGACCCAGTACTTC
.	TRBJ1-2	.	TRBV29-1	CSVKGRDYGYTF	TGCAGCGTTAAGGGAAGAGATTATGGCTACACCTTC
.	TRBJ2-7	few	TRBV12-3/TRBV12-4	CASSLGTESYEQYF	TGTGCCAGCAGTTTGGGGACGGAGTCCTACGAGCAGTACTTC
TRBD1	TRBJ1-2	.	TRBV10-3	CAAGRGQGDGYTF	TGTGCCGCTGGACGGGGACAGGGAGATGGCTACACCTTC
.	TRBJ2-3	few	TRBV14	CASSQGRTTDTQYF	TGTGCCAGCAGCCAAGGCCGTACCACAGATACGCAGTATTTT
.	TRBJ2-2	.	TRBV6-2/TRBV6-3	CASRRRESNTGELFF	TGTGCCAGCCGCCGACGGGAGTCGAACACCGGGGAGCTGTTTTTT
.	TRBJ1-3	.	TRBV12-3/TRBV12-4	CASTPGLSGNTIYF	TGTGCCAGCACCCCGGGCCTCTCTGGAAACACCATATATTTT
TRBD2	TRBJ2-5	.	TRBV12-3/TRBV12-4	CASSPTSGGGQETQYF	TGTGCCAGCAGCCCAACTAGCGGGGGGGGCCAAGAGACCCAGTACTTC
TRBD1	TRBJ1-2	.	TRBV20-1	CSASRDRGENGYTF	TGCAGTGCTAGCCGGGACAGGGGAGAAAATGGCTACACCTTC
.	TRBJ1-5	.	TRBV7-2	CASSFTSNQPQHF	TGTGCCAGCAGCTTTACTAGCAATCAGCCCCAGCATTTT
TRBD1	TRBJ2-1	few	TRBV12-3/TRBV12-4	CASSPKRGQGLNEQFF	TGTGCCAGCAGCCCTAAGCGGGGACAGGGATTAAATGAGCAGTTCTTC
TRBD1	TRBJ1-6	.	TRBV29-1	CSVSDRGPNSPLHF	TGCAGCGTCTCAGACAGGGGGCCTAATTCACCCCTCCACTTT
.	TRBJ2-3	.	TRBV4-3	CASSQDLQLGDTQYF	TGCGCCAGCAGCCAAGATCTGCAGTTGGGGGATACGCAGTATTTT
.	TRBJ1-5	.	TRBV7-2	CASSSTGTLNQPQHF	TGTGCCAGCAGCTCAACCGGGACACTCAATCAGCCCCAGCATTTT
.	TRBJ2-1	.	TRBV5-1	CASSSGAGSSYNEQFF	TGCGCCAGCAGCTCCGGGGCCGGCTCTTCCTACAATGAGCAGTTCTTC